This T cell receptor (beta chain) stems from a study of CXCR3-negative and CXCR3-positive naive CD8 T cells. General study points: TCR strength was inferred from TRB CDR3 properties, while surface CD5 was comparable between naive subsets. Hydrophobicity of TRB CDR3s was greater in CXCR3-positive naive cells than in CXCR3-negative naive cells. Memory cells diverged, while naive CXCR3-positive and CXCR3-negative cells had similar TRBV-TRBJ usage.

CDR1 and CDR2 (germline): MNHNS, SASEGT. This CDR3 is 14 amino acids long. Some 300,000 cells per CD8+ T cell subset were flow-sorted in triplicate. Carrying UMI labels, the TRB cDNA libraries were prepared through 5' RACE. TCRdb re-called the 5' RACE reads, yielding one record per CDR3 amino acid sequence without DNA. Its listing shows tens of thousands of distinct CDR3 sequences. A word on this clonotype: Antigen specificity is unknown.

Input material: naive CXCR3+ CD8+ T cells from blood. Subset reported: CD45RO-CCR7+CD27+CD95- naive CD8+ T cells expressing CXCR3 (TNR3+). The chain uses TRBV6-1 and TRBJ2-1. The receptor's source is a human donor in good health. Some clones in this sample may be carry-over from other donors' samples. CDR3 protein: CASSERGSYNEQFF.